This T cell receptor beta chain was identified in a study of T-cell reconstitution after alpha-beta-depleted transplantation in children. A library of TCRbeta sequences, prepared with unique molecular identifiers, was generated. TCRdb used MiXCR to reprocess the PCR reads, holding one entry per CDR3 protein. The sample carries about 340,000 distinct CDR3 sequences, 13% recorded once. This clonotype has just a few counts. V was clipped by 8 bases and J by 5 bases, with 15 bases between them. CDR1 and CDR2 (germline): MNHEY, SMNVEV (reference sequence). This CDR3 contains 13 residues. This TCR was recovered from a human donor who donated a stem cell graft to a child with Fanconi anemia. The chain uses TRBV27 and TRBJ1-1, with unresolved D. The sample in question was PBMCs, obtained from the stem cell graft. DNA for the CDR3: TGTGCCAGCTACCTTCTTGGTGGGACTGAAGCTTTCTTT. Its translation is CASYLLGGTEAFF.